This T cell receptor beta chain was observed in a study of blood T cell repertoires in COVID-19. For the study at large: There were acute and convalescent COVID-19 samples, and they came from the United States, Italy and Spain. Nucleic acid was either cDNA or gDNA, and it came from T cells, B-cell-depleted T cells, or PBMCs.

Per the original methods: Quantification of nucleated cells was approximated via reference gene primer amplification. Assay used: immunoSEQ multiplex PCR; TCRdb lists only in-frame clones, some missing. V and J calls and clone size follow that table, whereas D and trimming were derived from the DNA. The sample has about 160,000 clones; more than 90% are singletons. CDR1 and CDR2 (germline): MDHEN, SYDVKM. The trim removed 7 bases at V and 2 bases at J, leaving 6 bases unmatched. The CDR3 is 14 residues long. Sequences were obtained from peripheral blood. This receptor was obtained from a man aged 45-60 years with acute or convalescent COVID-19. V is TRBV28 and J is TRBJ2-5; 8 bases agree with TRBD2. CDR3 sequence: CASNGGTRQETQYF. The CDR3 DNA follows: TGTGCCAGCAACGGGGGGACTAGACAAGAGACCCAGTACTTC.